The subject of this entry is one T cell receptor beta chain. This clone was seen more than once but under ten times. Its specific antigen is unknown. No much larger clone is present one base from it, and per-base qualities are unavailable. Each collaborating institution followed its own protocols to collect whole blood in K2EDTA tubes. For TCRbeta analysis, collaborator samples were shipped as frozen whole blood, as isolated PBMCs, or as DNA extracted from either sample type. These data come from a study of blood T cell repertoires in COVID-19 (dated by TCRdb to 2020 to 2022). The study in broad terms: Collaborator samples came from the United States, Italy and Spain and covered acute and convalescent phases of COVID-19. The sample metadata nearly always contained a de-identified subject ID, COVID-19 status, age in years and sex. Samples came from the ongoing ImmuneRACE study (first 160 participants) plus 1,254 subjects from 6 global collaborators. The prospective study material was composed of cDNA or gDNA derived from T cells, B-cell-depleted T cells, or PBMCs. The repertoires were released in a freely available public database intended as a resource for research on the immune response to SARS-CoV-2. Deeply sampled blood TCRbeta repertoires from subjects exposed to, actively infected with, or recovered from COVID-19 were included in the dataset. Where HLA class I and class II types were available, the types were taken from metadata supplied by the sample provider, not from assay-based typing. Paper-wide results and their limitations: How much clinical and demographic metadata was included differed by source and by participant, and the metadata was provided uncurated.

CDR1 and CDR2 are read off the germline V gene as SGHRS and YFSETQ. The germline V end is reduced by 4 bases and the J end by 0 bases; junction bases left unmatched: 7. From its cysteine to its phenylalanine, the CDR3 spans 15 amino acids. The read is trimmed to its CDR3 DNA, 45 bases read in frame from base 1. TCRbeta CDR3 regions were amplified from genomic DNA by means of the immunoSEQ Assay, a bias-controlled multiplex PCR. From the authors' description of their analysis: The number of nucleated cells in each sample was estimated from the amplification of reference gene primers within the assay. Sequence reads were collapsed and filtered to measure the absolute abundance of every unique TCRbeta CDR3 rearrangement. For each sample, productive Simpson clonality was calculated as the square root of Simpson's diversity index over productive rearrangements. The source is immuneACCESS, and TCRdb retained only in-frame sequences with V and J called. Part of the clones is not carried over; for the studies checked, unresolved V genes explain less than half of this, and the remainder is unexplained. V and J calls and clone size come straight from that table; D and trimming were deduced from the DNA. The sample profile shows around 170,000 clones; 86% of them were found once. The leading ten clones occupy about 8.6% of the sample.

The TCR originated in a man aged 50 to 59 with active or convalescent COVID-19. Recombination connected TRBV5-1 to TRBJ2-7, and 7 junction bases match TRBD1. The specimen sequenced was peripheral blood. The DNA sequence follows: TGCGCCAGCAGCGTCGGACAGGTGAACTCCTACGAGCAGTACTTC. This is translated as CASSVGQVNSYEQYF.